This T cell receptor (beta chain) was recovered during a study of blood T cell repertoires in COVID-19. Overall study context: Acute and convalescent COVID-19 specimens originated in the United States, Italy and Spain.

Under the authors' procedure: Counts of nucleated cells, estimated from reference gene primer amplification, were obtained. Produced via immunoSEQ multiplex PCR; TCRdb's table is partial and in-frame only. The V and J calls and clone size were taken over from that table, and D and trimming were inferred from the DNA. The sample includes 260,000 or so clones, less than 85% of them seen just once. In this sample, this clone turned up once. Germline loops: CDR1 SGHTS, CDR2 YDEGEE. Deletions cut 0 bases from V and 2 bases from J, with 16 bases between. There are 17 residues in the CDR3. Assignment of participants to cohorts was predicated upon participant-reported clinical history.

The clonotype originates from a woman aged 50 to 65 who had recovered from COVID-19. V usage is TRBV5-8 and J usage is TRBJ2-3, with TRBD2 as a possible D gene (6 bases). The sequenced material came from PBMCs or T cells enriched from blood (not recorded which). As DNA, the CDR3 is TGTGCCAGCAGCTTGGGGCGCGGGGTTTATTCCACAGATACGCAGTATTTT. Translated, it gives CASSLGRGVYSTDTQYF.